A selection of T cell receptor beta chains follows, all from one sample in a study. Only in-frame clones appear in the TCRdb table, and some are missing; sequencing was by immunoSEQ multiplex PCR. The sample carries approximately 70,000 clones, about 93% recorded once. The sequenced sample consisted of PBMCs. All receptors come from a man between 35 and 55 years old with rheumatoid arthritis. Each CDR3 is given with its conserved first and last residue. Fields, in order: V gene, D gene, J gene, clone size, CDR3 DNA, CDR3 protein. The D gene is left open where the match is weak. Expanded clones get a size class; other rows say once, few or many, or leave the size out.

v_call: TRBV19; d_call: NA; j_call: TRBJ2-7; clone_size: NA; cdr3_nt: TGTGCCAGTAGTATTAGGGGTAGGGGGTCACGCTACGAGCAGTACTTC; cdr3_aa: CASSIRGRGSRYEQYF
v_call: TRBV10-3; d_call: NA; j_call: TRBJ1-2; clone_size: NA; cdr3_nt: TGTGCCATCAGTGAGGGTAACTATGGCTACACCTTC; cdr3_aa: CAISEGNYGYTF
v_call: TRBV4-3; d_call: NA; j_call: TRBJ1-1; clone_size: NA; cdr3_nt: TGCGCCAGCAGCCAAGACAGGGCCTCGGGCACTGAAGCTTTCTTT; cdr3_aa: CASSQDRASGTEAFF
v_call: TRBV11-3; d_call: TRBD2; j_call: TRBJ2-3; clone_size: NA; cdr3_nt: TGTGCCAGCAGTTCACGAAGGCGGGGGGGCCAGACAGATACGCAGTATTTT; cdr3_aa: CASSSRRRGGQTDTQYF
v_call: TRBV7-3; d_call: NA; j_call: TRBJ2-2; clone_size: NA; cdr3_nt: TGTGCCAGCAGCTTAGGCACAAACACCGGGGAGCTGTTTTTT; cdr3_aa: CASSLGTNTGELFF
v_call: TRBV15; d_call: TRBD2; j_call: TRBJ2-7; clone_size: NA; cdr3_nt: TGTGCCACCAGCAGAGAAAGCGGGGCAGCCTACGAGCAGTACTTC; cdr3_aa: CATSRESGAAYEQYF
v_call: TRBV6-5; d_call: NA; j_call: TRBJ1-2; clone_size: NA; cdr3_nt: TGTGCCAGCAGTTACTCGAGGGACTACTATGGCTACACCTTC; cdr3_aa: CASSYSRDYYGYTF
v_call: TRBV5-4; d_call: NA; j_call: TRBJ2-6; clone_size: NA; cdr3_nt: TGTGCCAGCAGCCTCACAGGGCCTGGGGCCAACGTCCTGACTTTC; cdr3_aa: CASSLTGPGANVLTF
v_call: TRBV27; d_call: TRBD1; j_call: TRBJ1-6; clone_size: NA; cdr3_nt: TGTGCCAGCAGGAAAGACACCAGGACAGGGTTGGATTCACCCCTCCACTTT; cdr3_aa: CASRKDTRTGLDSPLHF
v_call: TRBV5-4; d_call: NA; j_call: TRBJ2-6; clone_size: NA; cdr3_nt: TGTGCCAGCAGCTTGGTACTGAGCTCTGGGGCCAACGTCCTGACTTTC; cdr3_aa: CASSLVLSSGANVLTF
v_call: TRBV28; d_call: NA; j_call: TRBJ1-1; clone_size: NA; cdr3_nt: TGTGCCAGCAGTTTAATAGGGAATGGAAGGAACACTGAAGCTTTCTTT; cdr3_aa: CASSLIGNGRNTEAFF
v_call: TRBV6-5; d_call: NA; j_call: TRBJ2-7; clone_size: NA; cdr3_nt: TGTGCCAGCAGTTATGCGGCGCACCTGAAGCAGTACTTC; cdr3_aa: CASSYAAHLKQYF
v_call: TRBV6-5; d_call: NA; j_call: TRBJ1-1; clone_size: NA; cdr3_nt: TGTGCCAGCAGTACCGGGGGGGCCACTGAAGCTTTCTTT; cdr3_aa: CASSTGGATEAFF
v_call: TRBV9; d_call: NA; j_call: TRBJ2-1; clone_size: NA; cdr3_nt: TGTGCCAGCAGCCCCCTCGGACAGTCCTCCTACAATGAGCAGTTCTTC; cdr3_aa: CASSPLGQSSYNEQFF
v_call: TRBV25-1; d_call: NA; j_call: TRBJ2-5; clone_size: NA; cdr3_nt: TGTGCCAGCAGTGATCGGGGGGCCCGGCAAGAGACCCAGTACTTC; cdr3_aa: CASSDRGARQETQYF
v_call: TRBV27; d_call: NA; j_call: TRBJ1-6; clone_size: once; cdr3_nt: TGTGCCAGCAGTTTTAGCTCCTATAATTCACCCCTCCACTTT; cdr3_aa: CASSFSSYNSPLHF
v_call: TRBV9; d_call: TRBD2; j_call: TRBJ2-3; clone_size: NA; cdr3_nt: TGTGCCAGCAGCGTAGCGGGCGGGGGGGCCTCTATAGATACGCAGTATTTT; cdr3_aa: CASSVAGGGASIDTQYF
v_call: TRBV28; d_call: TRBD1; j_call: TRBJ2-1; clone_size: once; cdr3_nt: TGTGCCAGCAGCCTAACCGGGACAGCCTACAATGAGCAGTTCTTC; cdr3_aa: CASSLTGTAYNEQFF
v_call: TRBV2; d_call: NA; j_call: TRBJ2-7; clone_size: NA; cdr3_nt: TGTGCCAGCAGTGTCGGGGGCTACGAGCAGTACTTC; cdr3_aa: CASSVGGYEQYF
v_call: TRBV5-4; d_call: TRBD1; j_call: TRBJ1-6; clone_size: NA; cdr3_nt: TGTGCCAGCAGCTTGGCGACAGGGGGTTGGTCACCCCTCCACTTT; cdr3_aa: CASSLATGGWSPLHF
v_call: TRBV6-2/TRBV6-3; d_call: TRBD2; j_call: TRBJ2-1; clone_size: few; cdr3_nt: TGTGCCAGCAGTTACGGGATAGCGGGGACGATTCGCTCCTACAATGAGCAGTTCTTC; cdr3_aa: CASSYGIAGTIRSYNEQFF
v_call: TRBV10-3; d_call: NA; j_call: TRBJ1-4; clone_size: NA; cdr3_nt: TGTGCCATCAGTGCTAACACAGAACCCGAACTGTTTTTT; cdr3_aa: CAISANTEPELFF
v_call: TRBV7-2; d_call: TRBD2; j_call: TRBJ2-1; clone_size: NA; cdr3_nt: TGTGCCAGCAGCCCCGTGGGCCGGACTAGCGGGAGTTATGAGCAGTTCTTC; cdr3_aa: CASSPVGRTSGSYEQFF
v_call: TRBV11-3; d_call: NA; j_call: TRBJ2-2; clone_size: NA; cdr3_nt: TGTGCCAGCAGCTTAGACCCGAACTCGAACACCGGGGAGCTGTTTTTT; cdr3_aa: CASSLDPNSNTGELFF
v_call: TRBV7-9; d_call: NA; j_call: TRBJ1-4; clone_size: NA; cdr3_nt: TGTGCCAGCAGCTTAGGGGCCGTCACTAATGAAAAACTGTTTTTT; cdr3_aa: CASSLGAVTNEKLFF
v_call: TRBV6-5; d_call: NA; j_call: TRBJ1-5; clone_size: NA; cdr3_nt: TGTGCCAGCAGCAGAGACAGAATTGAGCCCCAGCATTTT; cdr3_aa: CASSRDRIEPQHF
v_call: TRBV11-3; d_call: TRBD2; j_call: TRBJ2-1; clone_size: NA; cdr3_nt: TGTGCCAGCAGCTCCCACTCCAGCGGGAGCTCCTACAATGAGCAGTTCTTC; cdr3_aa: CASSSHSSGSSYNEQFF
v_call: TRBV24-1; d_call: NA; j_call: TRBJ1-2; clone_size: once; cdr3_nt: TGTGCCACCAGTGATAGGAACTCGGAGGGCTACACCTTC; cdr3_aa: CATSDRNSEGYTF
v_call: TRBV7-2; d_call: TRBD1; j_call: TRBJ2-5; clone_size: NA; cdr3_nt: TGTGCCAGCAGCTTAACCTCAGGGGGCGGGGAGACCCAGTACTTC; cdr3_aa: CASSLTSGGGETQYF
v_call: TRBV28; d_call: NA; j_call: TRBJ1-5; clone_size: NA; cdr3_nt: TGTGCCAGCAGTTTGAGTTTGAATTACAATCAGCCCCAGCATTTT; cdr3_aa: CASSLSLNYNQPQHF
v_call: TRBV5-1; d_call: NA; j_call: TRBJ2-3; clone_size: NA; cdr3_nt: TGCGCCAGCAGCTTGGGGTTCACGGGCTCGGATACGCAGTATTTT; cdr3_aa: CASSLGFTGSDTQYF
v_call: TRBV19; d_call: NA; j_call: TRBJ1-5; clone_size: NA; cdr3_nt: TGTGCCAGTAGTAAGCATGGGGATAGCAATCAGCCCCAGCATTTT; cdr3_aa: CASSKHGDSNQPQHF
v_call: TRBV6-2/TRBV6-3; d_call: TRBD2; j_call: TRBJ2-1; clone_size: NA; cdr3_nt: TGTGCCAGCAGTTACGGGGGACTAGCGGGGGTCAATGAGCAGTTCTTC; cdr3_aa: CASSYGGLAGVNEQFF
v_call: TRBV29-1; d_call: TRBD1; j_call: TRBJ1-1; clone_size: NA; cdr3_nt: TGCAGCGTTGACGGACAGGGGTCGGCGTTAAACACTGAAGCTTTCTTT; cdr3_aa: CSVDGQGSALNTEAFF
v_call: TRBV27; d_call: TRBD1; j_call: TRBJ2-7; clone_size: NA; cdr3_nt: TGTGCCAGCAGGACAGGGGTTCCTACTGGCGAGCAGTACTTC; cdr3_aa: CASRTGVPTGEQYF
v_call: TRBV20-1; d_call: TRBD1; j_call: TRBJ1-2; clone_size: NA; cdr3_nt: TGCAGTGCTAGTGGGACAGACCGCTATGGCTACACCTTC; cdr3_aa: CSASGTDRYGYTF
v_call: TRBV6-6; d_call: NA; j_call: TRBJ1-4; clone_size: once; cdr3_nt: TGTGCCAGCAGTTACCGGGGGGCAGGGGAAAAACTGTTTTTT; cdr3_aa: CASSYRGAGEKLFF
v_call: TRBV5-1; d_call: TRBD2; j_call: TRBJ2-7; clone_size: NA; cdr3_nt: TGCGCCAGCAGCCCAGGACTAGCGGAGCATTACGAGCAGTACTTC; cdr3_aa: CASSPGLAEHYEQYF
v_call: TRBV6-5; d_call: NA; j_call: TRBJ2-1; clone_size: NA; cdr3_nt: TGTGCCAGCAGTACCCAACAGGCCTTGTACAATGAGCAGTTCTTC; cdr3_aa: CASSTQQALYNEQFF
v_call: TRBV6-5; d_call: NA; j_call: TRBJ2-7; clone_size: NA; cdr3_nt: TGTGCCAGCAGCCGGCGACAGTTCTCCTACGAGCAGTACTTC; cdr3_aa: CASSRRQFSYEQYF
v_call: TRBV15; d_call: NA; j_call: TRBJ2-1; clone_size: NA; cdr3_nt: TGTGCCACCAGCAGAATAAGTCGGGAGCAGTTCTTC; cdr3_aa: CATSRISREQFF
v_call: TRBV6-2/TRBV6-3; d_call: NA; j_call: TRBJ1-6; clone_size: NA; cdr3_nt: TGTGCCAGCAGTTACGTAAATTCACCCCTCCACTTT; cdr3_aa: CASSYVNSPLHF
v_call: TRBV28; d_call: TRBD1; j_call: TRBJ2-7; clone_size: NA; cdr3_nt: TGTGCCAGCAGTTCCCTCCGCAGAGGAGGGGACAGGGACTACGAGCAGTACTTC; cdr3_aa: CASSSLRRGGDRDYEQYF
v_call: TRBV7-2; d_call: TRBD2; j_call: TRBJ2-3; clone_size: NA; cdr3_nt: TGTGCCAGCAGCTCCGGACTAGCGGGAGCGGATACGCAGTATTTT; cdr3_aa: CASSSGLAGADTQYF
v_call: TRBV6-5; d_call: NA; j_call: TRBJ2-5; clone_size: NA; cdr3_nt: TGTGCCAGCAGGAAAGGGGAGACCCAGTACTTC; cdr3_aa: CASRKGETQYF
v_call: TRBV6-2/TRBV6-3; d_call: TRBD1; j_call: TRBJ1-2; clone_size: NA; cdr3_nt: TGTGCCAGCAGTTACACCAGGACAGGGTTCGGCTACACCTTC; cdr3_aa: CASSYTRTGFGYTF
v_call: TRBV11-3; d_call: TRBD2; j_call: TRBJ2-3; clone_size: NA; cdr3_nt: TGTGCCAGCAGCTCCGAAGCGGGAGGGACAGATACGCAGTATTTT; cdr3_aa: CASSSEAGGTDTQYF
v_call: TRBV4-2; d_call: TRBD2; j_call: TRBJ2-7; clone_size: NA; cdr3_nt: TGTGCCAGCAGCCAGACCGGGACTAGCGGGAGCCCACGTGGGGAGCAGTACTTC; cdr3_aa: CASSQTGTSGSPRGEQYF
v_call: TRBV5-1; d_call: TRBD1; j_call: TRBJ1-2; clone_size: NA; cdr3_nt: TGCGCCAGCAGCTTGGGGACAGGGGAGGCCTCTGGCTACACCTTC; cdr3_aa: CASSLGTGEASGYTF
v_call: TRBV28; d_call: TRBD1; j_call: TRBJ1-4; clone_size: NA; cdr3_nt: TGTGCCAGCTTTGGACAGGGGGCTTCAACTAATGAAAAACTGTTTTTT; cdr3_aa: CASFGQGASTNEKLFF
v_call: TRBV7-2; d_call: NA; j_call: TRBJ2-7; clone_size: NA; cdr3_nt: TGTGCCAGCAGCTTGGACAGCTCCTACGAGCAGTACTTC; cdr3_aa: CASSLDSSYEQYF
v_call: TRBV19; d_call: TRBD1; j_call: TRBJ1-4; clone_size: NA; cdr3_nt: TGTGCCAGTAGTCAGAGGACAGGGTCGAACGAAAAACTGTTTTTT; cdr3_aa: CASSQRTGSNEKLFF
v_call: TRBV19; d_call: TRBD1; j_call: TRBJ2-7; clone_size: NA; cdr3_nt: TGTGCCAGTAGTATCCCGGGACAGGGCACCCACGAGCAGTACTTC; cdr3_aa: CASSIPGQGTHEQYF